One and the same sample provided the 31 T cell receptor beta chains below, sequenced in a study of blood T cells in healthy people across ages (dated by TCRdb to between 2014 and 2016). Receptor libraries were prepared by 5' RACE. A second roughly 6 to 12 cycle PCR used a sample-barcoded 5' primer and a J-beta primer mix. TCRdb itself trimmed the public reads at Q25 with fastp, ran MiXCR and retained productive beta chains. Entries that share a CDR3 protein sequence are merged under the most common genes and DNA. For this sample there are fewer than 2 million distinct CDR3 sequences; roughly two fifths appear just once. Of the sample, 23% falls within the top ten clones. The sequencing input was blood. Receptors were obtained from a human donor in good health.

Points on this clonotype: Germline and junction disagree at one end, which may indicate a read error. Here the CDR3 DNA reads TGTGCCAGCAGTGAGGACCGTCGCGCGGCTTTCTTT. Translated, it gives CASSEDRRAAFF. J is TRBJ1-1 and V is TRBV10-3; D is ambiguous. The CDR3 spans 12 residues. Looked up from germline, CDR1 is ENHRY and CDR2 is SYGVKD.

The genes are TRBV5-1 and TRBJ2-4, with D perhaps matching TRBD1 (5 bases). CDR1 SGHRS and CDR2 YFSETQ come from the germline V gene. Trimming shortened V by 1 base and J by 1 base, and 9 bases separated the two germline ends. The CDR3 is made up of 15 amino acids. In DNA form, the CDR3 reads TGCGCCAGCAGCTTGTTTTCAGGGGCCAAAAACATTCAGTACTTC. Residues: CASSLFSGAKNIQYF.

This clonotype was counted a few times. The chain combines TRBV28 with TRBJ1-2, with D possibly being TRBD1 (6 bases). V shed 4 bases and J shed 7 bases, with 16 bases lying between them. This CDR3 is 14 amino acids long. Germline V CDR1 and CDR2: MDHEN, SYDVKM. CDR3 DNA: TGTGCCAGCAGTTCTCAACAGGGAATGGGTGGCTACACCTTC. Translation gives CASSSQQGMGGYTF.

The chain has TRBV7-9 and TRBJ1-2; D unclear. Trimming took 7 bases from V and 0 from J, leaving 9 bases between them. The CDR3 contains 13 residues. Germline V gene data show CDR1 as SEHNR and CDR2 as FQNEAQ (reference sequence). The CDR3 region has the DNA TGTGCCAGCACCAGACCGACTAACTATGGCTACACCTTC. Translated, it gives CASTRPTNYGYTF.

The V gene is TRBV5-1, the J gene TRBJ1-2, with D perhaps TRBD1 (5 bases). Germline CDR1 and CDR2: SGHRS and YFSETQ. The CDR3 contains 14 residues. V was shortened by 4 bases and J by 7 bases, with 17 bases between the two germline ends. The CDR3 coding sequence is TGCGCCAGCAGCCCGGACGGGTCAGGGCGTGGCTACACCTTC. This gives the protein CASSPDGSGRGYTF.

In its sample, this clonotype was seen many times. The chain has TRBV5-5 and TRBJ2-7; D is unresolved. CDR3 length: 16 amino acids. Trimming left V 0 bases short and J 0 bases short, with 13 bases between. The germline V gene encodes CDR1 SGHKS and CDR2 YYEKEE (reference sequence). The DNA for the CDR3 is TGTGCCAGCAGCTTGGCCTGGGCTGGCAGCTCCTACGAGCAGTACTTC. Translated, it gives CASSLAWAGSSYEQYF.

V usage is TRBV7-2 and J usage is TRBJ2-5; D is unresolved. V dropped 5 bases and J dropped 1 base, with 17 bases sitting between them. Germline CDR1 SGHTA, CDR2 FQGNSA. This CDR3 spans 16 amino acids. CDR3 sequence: CASSHPLERPQETQYF. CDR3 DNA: TGTGCCAGCAGCCACCCTCTAGAACGACCCCAAGAGACCCAGTACTTC.

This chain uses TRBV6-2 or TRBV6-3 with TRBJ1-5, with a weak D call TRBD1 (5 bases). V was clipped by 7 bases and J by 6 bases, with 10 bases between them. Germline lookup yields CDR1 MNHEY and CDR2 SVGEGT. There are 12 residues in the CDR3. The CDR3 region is CASNYQGQPQHF. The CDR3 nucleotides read TGTGCCAGCAACTACCAGGGTCAGCCCCAGCATTTT.

CDR3 residues: CASSPIKTGTGVTNSPLHF. The CDR3 DNA reads TGTGCCAGCAGCCCCATAAAAACCGGGACAGGAGTTACAAATTCACCCCTCCACTTT. This rearrangement joins TRBV12-3 or TRBV12-4 to TRBJ1-6, with 8 bases fitting TRBD1. Trimming cost V 6 bases and J 7 bases; bases outside gene matches: 20. The CDR3 spans 19 residues.

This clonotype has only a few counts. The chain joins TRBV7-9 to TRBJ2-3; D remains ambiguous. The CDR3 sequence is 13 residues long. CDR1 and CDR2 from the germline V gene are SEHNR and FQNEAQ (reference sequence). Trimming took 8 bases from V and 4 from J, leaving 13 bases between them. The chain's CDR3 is CASSRWGSDTQYF. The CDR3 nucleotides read TGTGCCAGCTCACGGTGGGGTTCAGATACGCAGTATTTT.

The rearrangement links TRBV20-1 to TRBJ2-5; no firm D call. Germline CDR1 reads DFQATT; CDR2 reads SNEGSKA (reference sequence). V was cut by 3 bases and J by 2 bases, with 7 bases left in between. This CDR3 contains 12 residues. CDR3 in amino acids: CSASWQQETQYF. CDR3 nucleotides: TGCAGTGCTAGTTGGCAGCAAGAGACCCAGTACTTC.

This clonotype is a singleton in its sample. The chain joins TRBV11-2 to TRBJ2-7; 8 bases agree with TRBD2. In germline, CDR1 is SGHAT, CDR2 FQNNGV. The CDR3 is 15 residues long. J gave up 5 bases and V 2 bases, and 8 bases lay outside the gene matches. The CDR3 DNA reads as TGTGCCAGCAGCTTACAAGCCCGGGGGGGCAACGAGCAGTACTTC. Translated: CASSLQARGGNEQYF.

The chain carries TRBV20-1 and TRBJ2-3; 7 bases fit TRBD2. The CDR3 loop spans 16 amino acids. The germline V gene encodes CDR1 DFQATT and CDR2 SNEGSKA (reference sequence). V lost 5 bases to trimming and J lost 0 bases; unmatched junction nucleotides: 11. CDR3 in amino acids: CSAPRREGRSTDTQYF. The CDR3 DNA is TGCAGTGCTCCTCGGAGGGAGGGCCGTAGCACAGATACGCAGTATTTT.

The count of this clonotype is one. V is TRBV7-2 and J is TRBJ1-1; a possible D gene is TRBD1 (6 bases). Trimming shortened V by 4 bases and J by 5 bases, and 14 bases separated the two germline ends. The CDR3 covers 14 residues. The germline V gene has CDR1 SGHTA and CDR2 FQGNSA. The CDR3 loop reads CTSSSRFQGTEAFF. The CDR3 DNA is TGTACCAGCAGCTCCCGGTTCCAGGGGACTGAAGCTTTCTTT.

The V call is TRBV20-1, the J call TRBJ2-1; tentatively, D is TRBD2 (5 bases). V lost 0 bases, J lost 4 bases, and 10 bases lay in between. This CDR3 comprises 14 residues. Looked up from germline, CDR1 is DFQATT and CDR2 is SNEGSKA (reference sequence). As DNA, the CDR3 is TGCAGTGCTAGAGATCGCCTAGCATACAATGAGCAGTTCTTC. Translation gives CSARDRLAYNEQFF.

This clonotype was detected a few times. CDR3 loop: CAISGWGANSNEQFF. DNA for the CDR3: TGTGCCATCAGTGGGTGGGGGGCGAATTCTAATGAGCAGTTCTTC. This chain connects TRBV10-3 to TRBJ2-1; TRBD1 or TRBD2 may be the D gene (6 bases each). Germline lookup yields CDR1 ENHRY and CDR2 SYGVKD. V dropped 4 bases and J dropped 7 bases, with 17 bases sitting between them. The CDR3 covers 15 residues.

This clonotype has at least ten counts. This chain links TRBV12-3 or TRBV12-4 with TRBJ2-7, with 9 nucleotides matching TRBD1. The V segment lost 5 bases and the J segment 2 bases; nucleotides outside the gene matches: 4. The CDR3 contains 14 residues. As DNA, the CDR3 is TGTGCCAGCAGTGATAACAGGGGGCCCTACGAGCAGTACTTC. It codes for CASSDNRGPYEQYF.

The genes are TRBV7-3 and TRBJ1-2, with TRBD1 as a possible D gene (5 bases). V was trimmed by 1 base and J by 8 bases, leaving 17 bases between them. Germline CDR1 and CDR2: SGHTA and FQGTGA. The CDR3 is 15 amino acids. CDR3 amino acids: CASSLSRSQGGGYTF. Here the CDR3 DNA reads TGTGCCAGCAGCTTAAGTAGGTCGCAGGGAGGCGGCTACACCTTC.

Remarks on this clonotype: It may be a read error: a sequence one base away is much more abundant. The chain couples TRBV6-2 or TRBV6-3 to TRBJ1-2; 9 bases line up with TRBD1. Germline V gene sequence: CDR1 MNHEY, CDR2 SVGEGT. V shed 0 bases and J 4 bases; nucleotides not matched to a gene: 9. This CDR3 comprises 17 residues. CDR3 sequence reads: CASSYSIWDREGYGYTF. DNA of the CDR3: TGTGCCAGCAGTTACTCGATATGGGACAGGGAAGGCTATGGCTACACCTTC.

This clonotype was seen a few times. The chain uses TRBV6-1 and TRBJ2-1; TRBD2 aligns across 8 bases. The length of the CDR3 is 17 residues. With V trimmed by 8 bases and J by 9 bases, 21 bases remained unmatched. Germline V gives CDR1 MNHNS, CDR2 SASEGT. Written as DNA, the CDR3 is TGTGCCAGCTGGGGAGCGATGTTGGCGGGGGGAGAAACTGAGCAGTTCTTC. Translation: CASWGAMLAGGETEQFF.

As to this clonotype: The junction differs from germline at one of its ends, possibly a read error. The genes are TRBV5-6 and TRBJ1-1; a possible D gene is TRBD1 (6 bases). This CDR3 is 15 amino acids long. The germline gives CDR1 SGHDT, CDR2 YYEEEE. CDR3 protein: CASSTMTGLRTEGFF. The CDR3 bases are TGTGCCAGCAGCACAATGACAGGACTGAGGACTGAAGGTTTCTTT. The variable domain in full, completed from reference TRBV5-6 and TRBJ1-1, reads DAGVTQSPTHLIKTRGQQVTLRCSPKSGHDTVSWYQQALGQGPQFIFQYYEEEERQRGNFPDRFSGHQFPNYSSELNVNALLLGDSALYLCASSTMTGLRTEGFFGQGTRLTVV.

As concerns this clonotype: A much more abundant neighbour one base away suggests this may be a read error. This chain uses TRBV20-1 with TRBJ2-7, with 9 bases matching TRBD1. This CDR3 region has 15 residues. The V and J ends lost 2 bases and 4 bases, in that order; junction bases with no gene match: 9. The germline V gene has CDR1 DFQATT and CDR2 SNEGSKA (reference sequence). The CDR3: CSARRDLGQGYEQYF. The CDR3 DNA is TGCAGTGCTAGACGCGACCTGGGACAGGGATACGAGCAGTACTTC.

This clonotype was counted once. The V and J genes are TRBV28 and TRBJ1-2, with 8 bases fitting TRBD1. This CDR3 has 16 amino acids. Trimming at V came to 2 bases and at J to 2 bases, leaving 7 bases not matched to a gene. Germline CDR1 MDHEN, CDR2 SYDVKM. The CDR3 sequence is CASSLGSRTGNYGYTF. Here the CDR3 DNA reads TGTGCCAGCAGTTTAGGGTCGAGGACAGGGAACTATGGCTACACCTTC.

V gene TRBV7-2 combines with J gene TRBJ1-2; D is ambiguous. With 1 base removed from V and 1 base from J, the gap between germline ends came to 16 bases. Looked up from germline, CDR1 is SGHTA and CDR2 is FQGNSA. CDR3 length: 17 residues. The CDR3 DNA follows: TGTGCCAGCAGCTTAGTGGGTTTGGCAGCATTTAACTATGGCTACACCTTC. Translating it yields CASSLVGLAAFNYGYTF.

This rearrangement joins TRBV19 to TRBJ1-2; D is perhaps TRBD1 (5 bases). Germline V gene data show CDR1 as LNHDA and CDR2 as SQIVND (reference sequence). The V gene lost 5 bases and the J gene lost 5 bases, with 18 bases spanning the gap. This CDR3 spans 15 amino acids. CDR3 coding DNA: TGTGCCAGTAGTCCTTCGGGAGGGGACTTATATGGCTACACCTTC. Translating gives CASSPSGGDLYGYTF.

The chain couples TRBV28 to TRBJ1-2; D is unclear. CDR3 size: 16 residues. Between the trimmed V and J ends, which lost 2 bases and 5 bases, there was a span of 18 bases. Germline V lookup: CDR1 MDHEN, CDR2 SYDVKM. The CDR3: CASSLSLGSKSYGYTF. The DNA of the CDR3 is TGTGCCAGCAGTTTAAGCCTGGGGTCGAAATCTTATGGCTACACCTTC.

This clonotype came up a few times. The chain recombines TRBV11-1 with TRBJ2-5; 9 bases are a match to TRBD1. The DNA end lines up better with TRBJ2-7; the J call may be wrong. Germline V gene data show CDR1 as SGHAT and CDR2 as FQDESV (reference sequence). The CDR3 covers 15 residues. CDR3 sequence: CASSLAGTGTFEQYF. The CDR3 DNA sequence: TGTGCCAGCAGCTTAGCTGGGACAGGGACTTTCGAGCAGTACTTC.

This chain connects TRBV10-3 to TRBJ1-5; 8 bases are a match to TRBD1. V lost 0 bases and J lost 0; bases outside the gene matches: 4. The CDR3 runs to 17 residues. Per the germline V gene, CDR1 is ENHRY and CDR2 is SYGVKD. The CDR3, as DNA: TGTGCCATCAGTGAGTCACGGACAGGGAATAGCAATCAGCCCCAGCATTTT. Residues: CAISESRTGNSNQPQHF.

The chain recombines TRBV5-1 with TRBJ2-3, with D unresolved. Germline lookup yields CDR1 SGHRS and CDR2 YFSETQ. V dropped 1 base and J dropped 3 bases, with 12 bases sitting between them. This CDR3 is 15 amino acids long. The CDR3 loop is CASSLLDIGTDTQYF. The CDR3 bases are TGCGCCAGCAGCTTGTTGGATATAGGGACAGATACGCAGTATTTT.

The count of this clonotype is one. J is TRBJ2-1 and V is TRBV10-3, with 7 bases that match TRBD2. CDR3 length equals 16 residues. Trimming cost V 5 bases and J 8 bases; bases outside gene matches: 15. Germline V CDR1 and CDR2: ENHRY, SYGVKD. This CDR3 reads CAISNIRDYTSDEQFF. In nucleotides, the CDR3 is TGTGCCATCAGTAATATCCGGGACTATACTAGTGATGAGCAGTTCTTC.

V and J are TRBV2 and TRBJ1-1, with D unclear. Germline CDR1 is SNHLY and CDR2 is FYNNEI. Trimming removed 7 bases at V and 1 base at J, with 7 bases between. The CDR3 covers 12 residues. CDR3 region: CASMIKNTEAFF. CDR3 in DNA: TGTGCCAGCATGATAAAGAACACTGAAGCTTTCTTT.